Listed below are T cell receptor beta chains from one sample, sequenced in a study of cytomegalovirus exposure and HLA in healthy donors. Assay used: immunoSEQ multiplex PCR; TCRdb lists only in-frame clones, some missing. The sample lists about 120,000 clones; roughly 80% were seen once. The sequenced sample was PBMCs. These receptors all stem from a woman between 35 and 50 years old in good health and CMV-seropositive. The CDR3 runs from the conserved cysteine through the conserved F or W. Each record gives: D gene, CDR3 length, clone size, V gene, J gene, CDR3 DNA, CDR3 protein. D genes are given only for firm matches. Only some rows state a clone size, as once, few, many or a class for expanded clones.

-	12	-	TRBV30	TRBJ1-4	TGTGCCTGGAGTGATCGGGGAGAAAAACTGTTTTTT	CAWSDRGEKLFF
-	13	-	TRBV15	TRBJ1-5	TGTGCCACGTCCCTGGGCAGGGATCAGCCCCAGCATTTT	CATSLGRDQPQHF
TRBD2	15	few	TRBV18	TRBJ2-1	TGTGCCAGCTCACCTCCTAGCGGGAGCGTCCACGGGCAGTTCTTC	CASSPPSGSVHGQFF
-	13	-	TRBV5-1	TRBJ2-3	TGCGCCAGCAGCGGGGCTAGCACAGATACGCAGTATTTT	CASSGASTDTQYF
TRBD2	17	-	TRBV15	TRBJ2-5	TGTGCCACCAGCAGAGATCGGAAGGGCGGGGGGCAAGAGACCCAGTACTTC	CATSRDRKGGGQETQYF
-	15	-	TRBV9	TRBJ2-1	TGTGCCAGCAGCGTGGAGAAGGAGTCCTACAATGAGCAGTTCTTC	CASSVEKESYNEQFF
TRBD1	14	-	TRBV19	TRBJ1-1	TGTGCCAGTAGTATAGAAGGACAGGGGGAGAGAGCTTTCTTT	CASSIEGQGERAFF
TRBD1	16	-	TRBV10-3	TRBJ1-5	TGTGCCATCAGTGATCGCAAGGGGGCCTCCAATCAGCCCCAGCATTTT	CAISDRKGASNQPQHF
-	15	-	TRBV7-9	TRBJ1-1	TGTGCCAGCCAACCTCCCGGGAGAGGGGACACTGAAGCTTTCTTT	CASQPPGRGDTEAFF
-	14	few	TRBV27	TRBJ1-4	TGTGCCAGCAGTTTGGGCTCAACTAATGAAAAACTGTTTTTT	CASSLGSTNEKLFF
TRBD1	15	-	TRBV6-5	TRBJ2-1	TGTGCCAGCAGTTCCGGACAGGGACGAGGCAATGAGCAGTTCTTC	CASSSGQGRGNEQFF
-	14	few	TRBV14	TRBJ1-1	TGTGCCAGCAGTATCCAGACAGGGAACACTGAAGCTTTCTTT	CASSIQTGNTEAFF
-	11	-	TRBV29-1	TRBJ2-1	TGCAGCGGAGGCAGGGGGGCTGAGCAGTTCTTC	CSGGRGAEQFF
TRBD1	16	-	TRBV27	TRBJ1-2	TGTGCCAGCACCAGGGACAGGGTAAACGATTTTAGTGGCTACACCTTC	CASTRDRVNDFSGYTF
TRBD1	16	-	TRBV19	TRBJ2-6	TGTGCCAGTAGTAGACAGGGGGCAGAAGGGGCCAACGTCCTGACTTTC	CASSRQGAEGANVLTF
-	21	-	TRBV18	TRBJ1-4	TGTGCCAGCTCACCCCAGATACGGGACACCAACCGGAAGGCAACTAATGAAAAACTGTTTTTT	CASSPQIRDTNRKATNEKLFF
TRBD1	15	-	TRBV10-3	TRBJ2-2	TGTGCCATCAGTGGGAAAGGGGGCGCATCCGGGGAGCTGTTTTTT	CAISGKGGASGELFF
-	13	-	TRBV25-1	TRBJ1-1	TGTGCCAGCAGTGATTTGGGCACCACTGAAGCTTTCTTT	CASSDLGTTEAFF
-	13	-	TRBV7-8	TRBJ2-7	TGTGCCAGCAGCTTAGGTGCAGACTACGAGCAGTACTTC	CASSLGADYEQYF
-	15	-	TRBV15	TRBJ2-3	TGTGCCACCAGCAGAAGAAACGTAGTCACAGATACGCAGTATTTT	CATSRRNVVTDTQYF
TRBD2	16	-	TRBV19	TRBJ2-3	TGTGCCAGTAGTATCGGGAGCGGGAGGAGCACAGATACGCAGTATTTT	CASSIGSGRSTDTQYF
-	12	once	TRBV2	TRBJ2-7	TGTGCCAGCAGCTCCAGGGTGGTCGAGCAGTACTTC	CASSSRVVEQYF
TRBD1	15	-	TRBV27	TRBJ2-7	TGTGCCAGCAGTCCTCCCGGGACAGGGGGTGACGAGCAGTACTTC	CASSPPGTGGDEQYF
TRBD1	16	-	TRBV6-5	TRBJ1-1	TGTGCCAGCAGTTACGAACAGGGGGCAGGAAACACTGAAGCTTTCTTT	CASSYEQGAGNTEAFF
-	12	-	TRBV7-9	TRBJ1-2	TGTGCCAGCAGCTTAGAAGGGAGTGGCTACACCTTC	CASSLEGSGYTF
-	16	-	TRBV7-8	TRBJ2-3	TGTGCCAGCAGCTTGGGGCTCACCCTTAGCACAGATACGCAGTATTTT	CASSLGLTLSTDTQYF
-	16	once	TRBV7-9	TRBJ2-3	TGTGCCAGCAGCCCCACCGGTCGACGAGGGACAGATACGCAGTATTTT	CASSPTGRRGTDTQYF
-	15	-	TRBV7-3	TRBJ2-3	TGTGCCAGCAGCCCGGGGCAGGCGGGGACAGATACGCAGTATTTT	CASSPGQAGTDTQYF
-	16	-	TRBV6-1	TRBJ2-4	TGTGCCAGCAGTGAGCGGGTGGGAAGTGCCAAAAACATTCAGTACTTC	CASSERVGSAKNIQYF
-	15	-	TRBV2	TRBJ2-2	TGTGCCAGCAGTGACAGGGTGGGTTTCAGCGGGGAGCTGTTTTTT	CASSDRVGFSGELFF
-	15	-	TRBV6-1	TRBJ1-3	TGTGCCAGCAGTGCCGACAGGATCTCTGGAAACACCATATATTTT	CASSADRISGNTIYF
TRBD1	16	-	TRBV5-4	TRBJ1-1	TGTGCCAGCAGCCCCGGACAGGGAAGATGGAACACTGAAGCTTTCTTT	CASSPGQGRWNTEAFF
TRBD1	13	-	TRBV7-9	TRBJ2-5	TGTGCCAGCAGCCCGACAGGGCTAGAGACCCAGTACTTC	CASSPTGLETQYF
TRBD2	15	-	TRBV7-9	TRBJ2-3	TGTGCCAGCAACCCTAGCGGGAGGGCCACAGATACGCAGTATTTT	CASNPSGRATDTQYF
-	14	-	TRBV5-6	TRBJ1-4	TGTGCCAGCAGCTTTGGCAGGGGAAATGAAAAACTGTTTTTT	CASSFGRGNEKLFF
-	15	few	TRBV5-1	TRBJ2-2	TGCGCCAGCAGCTTGTACAGCGGGAACACCGGGGAGCTGTTTTTT	CASSLYSGNTGELFF
-	15	-	TRBV19	TRBJ1-6	TGTGCCAGTACTGCTGAGAGCTCCTATAATTCACCCCTCCACTTT	CASTAESSYNSPLHF
TRBD1	14	-	TRBV27	TRBJ2-1	TGTGCCAGCAGGCGGGACAGGGGCCTCAATGAGCAGTTCTTC	CASRRDRGLNEQFF
-	14	-	TRBV28	TRBJ2-5	TGTGCCAGCAGTTTAGCCCAGGGCCAAGAGACCCAGTACTTC	CASSLAQGQETQYF
TRBD1	15	-	TRBV15	TRBJ2-1	TGTGCCACCCTCAAGGAGACAGGGTTCAAAAATGAGCAGTTCTTC	CATLKETGFKNEQFF
TRBD1	15	-	TRBV5-6	TRBJ2-7	TGTGCCAGCAGCTTGGGTGGACAGGTCTCCTACGAGCAGTACTTC	CASSLGGQVSYEQYF
-	16	-	TRBV7-9	TRBJ1-1	TGTGCCAGCAGCTCACACGGGGGGCGGATGAACACTGAAGCTTTCTTT	CASSSHGGRMNTEAFF
-	16	-	TRBV19	TRBJ2-7	TGTGCCAGTACCAGATCTCACCGACAGCCAGCCTACGAGCAGTACTTC	CASTRSHRQPAYEQYF
-	15	-	TRBV7-2	TRBJ2-3	TGTGCCAGCATCACGGACAGATTTAGCACAGATACGCAGTATTTT	CASITDRFSTDTQYF
-	13	-	TRBV5-1	TRBJ1-2	TGCGCCAGCAGCGAGCGGGGGGGCTATGGCTACACCTTC	CASSERGGYGYTF
-	16	-	TRBV5-1	TRBJ2-3	TGCGCCAGCAGCTTGGTGGGACTCCCATCCACAGATACGCAGTATTTT	CASSLVGLPSTDTQYF
-	13	-	TRBV10-1	TRBJ1-2	TGCGCCAGCAGTGTATCCAGGGACTATGGCTACACCTTC	CASSVSRDYGYTF
-	15	-	TRBV19	TRBJ2-5	TGTGCCAGTAGTATTAGACTAGGCCTGGGGGAGACCCAGTACTTC	CASSIRLGLGETQYF
TRBD2	15	once	TRBV2	TRBJ2-7	TGTGCCAGCAGCGCCCTTAGCGGGGGGGCCTCGGAGCAGTACTTC	CASSALSGGASEQYF
TRBD1	14	-	TRBV6-5	TRBJ2-2	TGTGCCAGCACCCGACAGGGGGCTACCGGGGAGCTGTTTTTT	CASTRQGATGELFF
TRBD1	13	-	TRBV19	TRBJ2-7	TGTGCCAGTAGTAGACAGGGGTTCTACGAGCAGTACTTC	CASSRQGFYEQYF
TRBD1	14	-	TRBV2	TRBJ1-2	TGTGCCAGCAGGGGCGGGACAGGGTACCATGGCTACACCTTC	CASRGGTGYHGYTF